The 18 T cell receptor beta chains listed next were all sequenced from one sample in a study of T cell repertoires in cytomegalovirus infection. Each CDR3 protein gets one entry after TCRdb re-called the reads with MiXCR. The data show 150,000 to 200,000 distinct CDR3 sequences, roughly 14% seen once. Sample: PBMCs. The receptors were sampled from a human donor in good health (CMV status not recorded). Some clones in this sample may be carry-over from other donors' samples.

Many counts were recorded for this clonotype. For the CDR3, the DNA is TGTGCCAGCAGCCCCGGACAGGGGGCCGGGGAGACCCAGTACTTC. This encodes CASSPGQGAGETQYF. This sequence joins TRBV28 and TRBJ2-5, with TRBD1 matching 11 bases. The CDR3 has 15 amino acids. Germline assignment: CDR1 MDHEN and CDR2 SYDVKM. V shed 6 bases and J 5 bases; nucleotides not matched to a gene: 8. Based on the CDR3 plus reference TRBV28 and TRBJ2-5, the full variable domain is DVKVTQSSRYLVKRTGEKVFLECVQDMDHENMFWYRQDPGLGLRLIYFSYDVKMKEKGDIPEGYSVSREKKERFSLILESASTNQTSMYLCASSPGQGAGETQYFGPGTRLLVL.

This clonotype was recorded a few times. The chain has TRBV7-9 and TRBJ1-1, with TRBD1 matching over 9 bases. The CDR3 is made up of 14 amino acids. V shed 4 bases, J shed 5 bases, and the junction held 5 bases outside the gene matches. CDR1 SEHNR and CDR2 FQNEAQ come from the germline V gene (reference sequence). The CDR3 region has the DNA TGTGCCAGCAGCTCCGGGACAGGGAAAACTGAAGCTTTCTTT. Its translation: CASSSGTGKTEAFF.

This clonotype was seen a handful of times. CDR3 protein: CSAWGQGAPGTGELFF. The CDR3 DNA reads as TGCAGCGCGTGGGGACAGGGGGCGCCGGGCACCGGGGAGCTGTTTTTT. This chain links TRBV29-1 with TRBJ2-2; 12 bases agree with TRBD1. This CDR3 is 16 amino acids long. Germline values: CDR1 SQVTM, CDR2 ANQGSEA. J lost 4 bases, V lost 7 bases, and 10 bases had no gene match.

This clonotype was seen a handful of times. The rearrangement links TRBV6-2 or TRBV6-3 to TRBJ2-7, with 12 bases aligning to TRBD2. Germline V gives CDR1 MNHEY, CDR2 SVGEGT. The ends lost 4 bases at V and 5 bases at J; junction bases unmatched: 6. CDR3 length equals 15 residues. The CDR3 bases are TGTGCCAGCAGTTGGCGGACTAGCGGGAAGGACGAGCAGTACTTC. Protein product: CASSWRTSGKDEQYF.

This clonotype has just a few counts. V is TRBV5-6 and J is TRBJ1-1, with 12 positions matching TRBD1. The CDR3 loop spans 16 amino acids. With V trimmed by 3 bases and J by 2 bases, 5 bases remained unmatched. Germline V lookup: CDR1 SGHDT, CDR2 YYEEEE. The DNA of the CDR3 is TGTGCCAGCAGCTGGCGGGACAGGGGGCGAAACACTGAAGCTTTCTTT. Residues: CASSWRDRGRNTEAFF.

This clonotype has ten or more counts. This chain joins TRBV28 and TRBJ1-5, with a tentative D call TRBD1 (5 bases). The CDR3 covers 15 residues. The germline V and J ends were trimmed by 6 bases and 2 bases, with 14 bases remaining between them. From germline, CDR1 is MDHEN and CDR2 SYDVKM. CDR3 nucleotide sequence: TGTGCCAGCAGGTTCCAGGGATTCGGCAATCAGCCCCAGCATTTT. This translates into CASRFQGFGNQPQHF.

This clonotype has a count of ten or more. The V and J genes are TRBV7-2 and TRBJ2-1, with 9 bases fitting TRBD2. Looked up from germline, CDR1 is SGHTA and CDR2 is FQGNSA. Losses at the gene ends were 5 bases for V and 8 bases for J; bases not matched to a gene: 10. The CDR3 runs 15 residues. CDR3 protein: CASSIVAGELDEQFF. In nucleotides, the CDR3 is TGTGCCAGCAGCATAGTAGCGGGAGAGTTAGATGAGCAGTTCTTC. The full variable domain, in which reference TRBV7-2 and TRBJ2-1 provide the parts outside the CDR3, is GAGVSQSPSNKVTEKGKDVELRCDPISGHTALYWYRQSLGQGLEFLIYFQGNSAPDKSGLPSDRFSAERTGGSVSTLTIQRTQQEDSAVYLCASSIVAGELDEQFFGPGTRLTVL.

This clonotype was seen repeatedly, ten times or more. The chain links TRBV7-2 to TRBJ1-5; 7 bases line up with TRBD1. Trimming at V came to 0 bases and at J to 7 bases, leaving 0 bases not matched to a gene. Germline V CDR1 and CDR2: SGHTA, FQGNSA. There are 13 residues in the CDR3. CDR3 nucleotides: TGTGCCAGCAGCTTAGCAGGGGGCCAGCCCCAGCATTTT. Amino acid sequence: CASSLAGGQPQHF.

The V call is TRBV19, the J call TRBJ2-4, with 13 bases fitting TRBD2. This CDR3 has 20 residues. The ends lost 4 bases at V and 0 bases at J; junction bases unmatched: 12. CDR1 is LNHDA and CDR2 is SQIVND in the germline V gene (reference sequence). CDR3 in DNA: TGTGCCAGTAGTACGCAAACTAGCGGGAGGGCTCAGAGAGCCAAAAACATTCAGTACTTC. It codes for CASSTQTSGRAQRAKNIQYF.

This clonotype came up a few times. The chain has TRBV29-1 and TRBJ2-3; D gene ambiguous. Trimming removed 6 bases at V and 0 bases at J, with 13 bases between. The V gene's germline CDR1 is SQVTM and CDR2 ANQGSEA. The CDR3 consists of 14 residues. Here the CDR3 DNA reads TGCAGCGTAGCGATCCCCGTTAGCACAGATACGCAGTATTTT. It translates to CSVAIPVSTDTQYF.

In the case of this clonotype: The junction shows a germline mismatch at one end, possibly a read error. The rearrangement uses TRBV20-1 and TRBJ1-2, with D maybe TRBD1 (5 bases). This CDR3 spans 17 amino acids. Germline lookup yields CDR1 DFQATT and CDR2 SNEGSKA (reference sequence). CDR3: CSARGFYGGDYEYGYIF. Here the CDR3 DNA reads TGCAGTGCTAGAGGCTTTTACGGGGGGGATTATGAGTATGGCTACATCTTC.

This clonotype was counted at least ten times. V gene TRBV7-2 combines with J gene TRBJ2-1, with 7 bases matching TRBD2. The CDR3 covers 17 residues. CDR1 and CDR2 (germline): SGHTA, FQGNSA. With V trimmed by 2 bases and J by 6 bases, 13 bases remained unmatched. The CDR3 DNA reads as TGTGCCAGCAGCTTACAGGTCAGCGGGACCCAAACCAATGAGCAGTTCTTC. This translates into CASSLQVSGTQTNEQFF.

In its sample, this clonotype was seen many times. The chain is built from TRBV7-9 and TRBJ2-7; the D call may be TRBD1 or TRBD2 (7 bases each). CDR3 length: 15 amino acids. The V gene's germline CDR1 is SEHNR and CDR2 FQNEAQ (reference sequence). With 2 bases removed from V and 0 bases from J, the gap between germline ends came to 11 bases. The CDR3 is CASSLTGDYSYEQYF. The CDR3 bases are TGTGCCAGCAGCTTAACAGGGGACTACTCCTACGAGCAGTACTTC.

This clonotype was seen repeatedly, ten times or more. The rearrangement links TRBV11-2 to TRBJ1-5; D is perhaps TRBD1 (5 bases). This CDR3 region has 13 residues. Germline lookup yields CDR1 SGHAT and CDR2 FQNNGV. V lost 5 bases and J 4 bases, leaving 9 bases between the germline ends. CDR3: CASSMRQNQPQHF. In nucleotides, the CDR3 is TGTGCCAGCAGCATGAGACAGAATCAGCCCCAGCATTTT.

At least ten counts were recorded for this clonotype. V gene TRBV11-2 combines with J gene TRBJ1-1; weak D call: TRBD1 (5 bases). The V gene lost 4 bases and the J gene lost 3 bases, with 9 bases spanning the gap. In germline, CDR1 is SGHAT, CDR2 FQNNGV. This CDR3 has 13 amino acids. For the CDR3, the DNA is TGTGCCAGCAGCTCCAAAGGGGACACTGAAGCTTTCTTT. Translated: CASSSKGDTEAFF.

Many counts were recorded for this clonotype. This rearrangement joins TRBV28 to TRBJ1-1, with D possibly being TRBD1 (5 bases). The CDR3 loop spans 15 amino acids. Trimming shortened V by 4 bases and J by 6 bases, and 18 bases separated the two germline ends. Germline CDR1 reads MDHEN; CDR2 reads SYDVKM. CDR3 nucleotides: TGTGCCAGCAGTTATGGGGGGGGTGGGGTAGCTGAAGCTTTCTTT. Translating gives CASSYGGGGVAEAFF.

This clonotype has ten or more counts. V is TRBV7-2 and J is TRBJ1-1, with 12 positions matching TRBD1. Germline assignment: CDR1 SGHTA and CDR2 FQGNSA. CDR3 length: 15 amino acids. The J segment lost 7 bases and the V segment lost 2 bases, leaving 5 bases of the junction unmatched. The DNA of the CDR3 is TGTGCCAGCAGCTTACTGGGGACAGGGGGCGTTGAAGCTTTCTTT. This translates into CASSLLGTGGVEAFF.

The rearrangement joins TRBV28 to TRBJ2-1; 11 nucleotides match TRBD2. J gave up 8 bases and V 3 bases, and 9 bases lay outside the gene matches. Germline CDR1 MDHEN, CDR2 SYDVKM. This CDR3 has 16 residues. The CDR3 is CASSFPTSGVRDEQFF. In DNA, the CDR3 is TGTGCCAGCAGTTTTCCGACTAGCGGGGTACGGGATGAGCAGTTCTTC.